Detailed here is one T cell receptor beta chain. Original processing methods: By means of reference gene primer amplification, nucleated cell counts were estimated. Using immunoSEQ multiplex PCR, the repertoire was profiled, and TCRdb retains in-frame clones only, with some absent. The DNA was the basis for D and trimming; V, J and clone size are from that table. The profile covers 210,000 or so clones, with 70% to 90% appearing a single time and roughly a tenth taken by the ten largest. This specimen belongs to a study of blood T cell repertoires in COVID-19. In the study overall: The United States, Italy and Spain provided the acute and convalescent COVID-19 samples. Nucleic acid was either cDNA or gDNA, and it came from T cells, B-cell-depleted T cells, or PBMCs.

The CDR3 runs 13 residues. The V and J ends lost 7 bases and 5 bases respectively, with 15 bases between them. Germline values: CDR1 SQVTM, CDR2 ANQGSEA. The chain joins TRBV29-1 to TRBJ1-5; possible D gene TRBD1, 5 bases. The TCR was taken from a woman of 80 years or more with acute or convalescent COVID-19. The sequenced sample consisted of peripheral blood. The CDR3 reads CSARRGVDQPQHF. The CDR3 coding sequence is TGCAGCGCGCGGCGGGGGGTAGATCAGCCCCAGCATTTT.